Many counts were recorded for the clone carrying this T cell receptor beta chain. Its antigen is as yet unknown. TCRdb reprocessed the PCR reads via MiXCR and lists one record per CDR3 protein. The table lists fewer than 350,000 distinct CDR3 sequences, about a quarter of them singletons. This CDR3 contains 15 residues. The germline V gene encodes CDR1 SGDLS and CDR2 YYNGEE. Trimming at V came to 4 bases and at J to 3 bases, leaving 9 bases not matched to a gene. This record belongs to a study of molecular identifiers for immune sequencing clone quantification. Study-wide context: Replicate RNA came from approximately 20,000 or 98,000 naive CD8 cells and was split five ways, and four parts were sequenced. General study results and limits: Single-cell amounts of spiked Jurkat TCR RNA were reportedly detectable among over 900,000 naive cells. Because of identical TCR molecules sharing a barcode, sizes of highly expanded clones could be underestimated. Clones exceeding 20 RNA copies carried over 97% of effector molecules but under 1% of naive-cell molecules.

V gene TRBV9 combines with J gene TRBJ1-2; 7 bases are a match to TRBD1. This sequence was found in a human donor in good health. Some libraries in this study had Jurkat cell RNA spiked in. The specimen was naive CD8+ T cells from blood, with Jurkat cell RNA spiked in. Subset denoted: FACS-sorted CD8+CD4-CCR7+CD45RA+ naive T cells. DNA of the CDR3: TGTGCCAGCAGCTTAACAGGGGAATCATACTATGGCTACACCTTC. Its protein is CASSLTGESYYGYTF.